Listed below are T cell receptor beta chains from one sample, sequenced in a study of T cells in Graves' hyperthyroidism and ophthalmopathy. Each CDR3 protein gets one entry after TCRdb re-called the multiplex PCR reads with MiXCR. The sample contains hundreds of thousands of distinct CDR3 sequences, approximately 14% of which appear only once. Sequencing input: blood. Source of these receptors: a woman aged 18-29 years with Graves' hyperthyroidism. Both conserved end residues are part of each CDR3. A D gene is named only where the DNA matches it firmly. Size is stated for part of the rows, as once, few or many counts, or as a class when the clone is expanded.

V: TRBV5-6
size: many
D: .
J: TRBJ1-1
CDR3: CASSLWGATEAFF
DNA: TGTGCCAGCAGCTTGTGGGGGGCTACTGAAGCTTTCTTT

V: TRBV19
size: few
D: .
J: TRBJ2-7
CDR3: CASRDGQVGGEQYF
DNA: TGTGCCAGTAGAGATGGACAGGTGGGGGGCGAGCAGTACTTC

V: TRBV27
size: few
D: .
J: TRBJ2-3
CDR3: CASSWEFAADTQYF
DNA: TGTGCCAGCAGTTGGGAGTTCGCGGCAGATACGCAGTATTTT

V: TRBV10-3
size: few
D: .
J: TRBJ2-3
CDR3: CAIRTSATDTQYF
DNA: TGTGCCATCAGAACTTCAGCCACAGATACGCAGTATTTT

V: TRBV27
size: many
D: .
J: TRBJ2-7
CDR3: CASSLDSRPGEQYF
DNA: TGTGCCAGCAGTTTGGACAGCCGTCCGGGAGAGCAGTACTTC

V: TRBV9
size: .
D: .
J: TRBJ2-1
CDR3: CASSVHERAEQFF
DNA: TGTGCCAGCAGCGTCCATGAGCGGGCTGAGCAGTTCTTC

V: TRBV7-9
size: many
D: .
J: TRBJ1-1
CDR3: CASSRGDHTEAFF
DNA: TGTGCCAGCAGCCGGGGGGACCACACTGAAGCTTTCTTT

V: TRBV12-3/TRBV12-4
size: few
D: TRBD2
J: TRBJ2-5
CDR3: CASSSGLVQETQYF
DNA: TGTGCCAGCAGTTCTGGACTAGTTCAAGAGACCCAGTACTTC

V: TRBV20-1
size: .
D: .
J: TRBJ2-1
CDR3: CSALRGVYRNEQFF
DNA: TGCAGTGCCCTTCGAGGGGTTTACAGAAATGAGCAGTTCTTC

V: TRBV20-1
size: .
D: .
J: TRBJ2-7
CDR3: CSASETGSYPYEQYF
DNA: TGCAGTGCTAGTGAAACAGGTTCATACCCCTACGAGCAGTACTTC

V: TRBV20-1
size: .
D: .
J: TRBJ2-7
CDR3: CSARAAGYEQYF
DNA: TGCAGTGCACGAGCGGCGGGATACGAGCAGTACTTC

V: TRBV28
size: many
D: .
J: TRBJ1-1
CDR3: CASSPGGVNTEAFF
DNA: TGTGCCAGCAGTCCTGGGGGAGTGAACACTGAAGCTTTCTTT

V: TRBV30
size: many
D: .
J: TRBJ2-7
CDR3: CAWSEPYEQYF
DNA: TGTGCCTGGAGCGAACCCTACGAGCAGTACTTC

V: TRBV7-9
size: few
D: TRBD2
J: TRBJ2-7
CDR3: CATRPSGRAEQYF
DNA: TGTGCCACGCGGCCTAGCGGGAGAGCCGAGCAGTACTTC

V: TRBV6-2/TRBV6-3
size: .
D: TRBD1
J: TRBJ1-5
CDR3: CASSDREFQPQHF
DNA: TGTGCCAGCTCGGACAGGGAGTTTCAGCCCCAGCATTTT

V: TRBV7-9
size: few
D: .
J: TRBJ2-1
CDR3: CASSPGHRNEQFF
DNA: TGTGCCAGCAGCCCGGGACACCGCAATGAGCAGTTCTTC

V: TRBV19
size: few
D: .
J: TRBJ2-7
CDR3: CASTASDRPTKQYF
DNA: TGTGCCAGTACCGCGTCGGACCGGCCTACGAAGCAGTACTTC

V: TRBV7-9
size: .
D: .
J: TRBJ2-1
CDR3: CASARGASDNEQFF
DNA: TGTGCCAGCGCCCGGGGGGCATCGGACAATGAGCAGTTCTTC

V: TRBV30
size: many
D: TRBD2
J: TRBJ2-7
CDR3: CAWSLLTSGPYEQYF
DNA: TGTGCCTGGAGTCTTCTGACTAGCGGACCCTACGAGCAGTACTTC

V: TRBV7-2
size: few
D: .
J: TRBJ2-2
CDR3: CASSLIAGSSGELFF
DNA: TGTGCCAGCAGCTTAATAGCAGGGTCGTCCGGGGAGCTGTTTTTT

V: TRBV7-8
size: .
D: .
J: TRBJ2-5
CDR3: CASSLGGRGGQETQYF
DNA: TGTGCCAGCAGCTTAGGGGGCAGAGGGGGGCAAGAGACCCAGTACTTC

V: TRBV6-2/TRBV6-3
size: many
D: TRBD2
J: TRBJ2-7
CDR3: CASSIGLAREQYF
DNA: TGTGCCAGCAGTATCGGACTAGCACGCGAGCAGTACTTC

V: TRBV18
size: many
D: TRBD1
J: TRBJ2-7
CDR3: CASSPQGQGRHEQYF
DNA: TGTGCCAGCTCACCACAGGGACAGGGGAGACACGAGCAGTACTTC

V: TRBV28
size: .
D: .
J: TRBJ2-1
CDR3: CAIKQGSNEQFF
DNA: TGTGCCATAAAACAGGGATCCAATGAGCAGTTCTTC

V: TRBV28
size: many
D: TRBD1
J: TRBJ1-5
CDR3: CASSLSPLTRTGLRQPQHF
DNA: TGTGCCAGCAGTTTGTCCCCCCTTACACGGACAGGTTTGAGGCAGCCCCAGCATTTT

V: TRBV27
size: .
D: .
J: TRBJ1-1
CDR3: CASSLKVLLGTMNTEAFF
DNA: TGTGCCAGCAGTTTGAAGGTCCTTCTCGGCACGATGAACACTGAAGCTTTCTTT

V: TRBV29-1
size: few
D: TRBD1
J: TRBJ1-2
CDR3: CSVNRGEDRNYGYTF
DNA: TGCAGCGTTAATAGGGGGGAGGACAGGAACTATGGCTACACCTTC

V: TRBV20-1
size: many
D: TRBD2
J: TRBJ2-1
CDR3: CSARPGGTSGNNEQFF
DNA: TGCAGTGCTAGACCTGGCGGGACTAGCGGAAACAATGAGCAGTTCTTC

V: TRBV19
size: few
D: .
J: TRBJ2-1
CDR3: CASSWNSYNEQFF
DNA: TGTGCCAGTAGTTGGAACTCCTACAATGAGCAGTTCTTC

V: TRBV6-2/TRBV6-3
size: .
D: TRBD1
J: TRBJ1-5
CDR3: CASSYTTGLGQPQHF
DNA: TGTGCCAGCAGTTACACGACAGGGCTGGGACAGCCCCAGCATTTT

V: TRBV6-2/TRBV6-3
size: few
D: TRBD1
J: TRBJ2-2
CDR3: CASSRQGISSYGELFF
DNA: TGTGCCAGCAGCCGACAGGGGATATCTTCGTACGGGGAGCTGTTTTTT

V: TRBV5-8
size: .
D: TRBD2
J: TRBJ2-3
CDR3: CASSVDKLAGGGDTQYF
DNA: TGTGCCAGCAGCGTCGATAAACTAGCGGGAGGCGGAGATACGCAGTATTTT

V: TRBV7-9
size: few
D: TRBD1
J: TRBJ1-5
CDR3: CASSWDRESNQPQHF
DNA: TGTGCCAGCAGCTGGGACAGGGAAAGCAATCAGCCCCAGCATTTT

V: TRBV28
size: .
D: .
J: TRBJ1-2
CDR3: CASRTEKEGLDGYTF
DNA: TGTGCCAGCAGGACAGAAAAGGAGGGCCTCGATGGCTACACCTTC

V: TRBV20-1
size: .
D: TRBD1
J: TRBJ2-7
CDR3: CSARDTGTGVYEQYF
DNA: TGCAGTGCTAGGGATACCGGGACAGGAGTCTACGAGCAGTACTTC

V: TRBV3-1
size: few
D: TRBD1
J: TRBJ2-5
CDR3: CASSDLRDRTYF
DNA: TGTGCCAGCAGTGATCTCCGGGACAGGACGTACTTC

V: TRBV20-1
size: many
D: .
J: TRBJ1-2
CDR3: CSARDWGRGYTF
DNA: TGCAGTGCTAGAGATTGGGGTAGGGGCTACACCTTC

V: TRBV4-3
size: few
D: .
J: TRBJ1-4
CDR3: CASSQQTTNEKLFF
DNA: TGCGCCAGCAGCCAACAGACAACTAATGAAAAACTGTTTTTT

V: TRBV18
size: .
D: .
J: TRBJ2-3
CDR3: CASSPLGPTGRKPTDTQYF
DNA: TGTGCCAGCTCACCACTGGGCCCAACAGGGCGAAAACCCACAGATACGCAGTATTTT

V: TRBV6-1
size: .
D: .
J: TRBJ1-1
CDR3: CASSDKGRDTEAFF
DNA: TGTGCCAGCAGTGATAAGGGCAGGGACACTGAAGCTTTCTTT

V: TRBV7-9
size: .
D: .
J: TRBJ2-7
CDR3: CASSSDPLTGRQYF
DNA: TGTGCCAGCAGCTCCGACCCACTTACCGGGAGGCAGTACTTC

V: TRBV5-1
size: many
D: TRBD2
J: TRBJ2-1
CDR3: CASSFPGLAGVNEQFF
DNA: TGCGCCAGCAGCTTTCCGGGACTAGCGGGAGTAAATGAGCAGTTCTTC

V: TRBV4-3
size: few
D: TRBD2
J: TRBJ2-2
CDR3: CASSQLGLAANTGELFF
DNA: TGCGCCAGCAGCCAACTTGGACTAGCGGCGAACACCGGGGAGCTGTTTTTT

V: TRBV18
size: many
D: .
J: TRBJ2-2
CDR3: CASSPPWTGELFF
DNA: TGTGCCAGCTCACCCCCATGGACCGGGGAGCTGTTTTTT

V: TRBV7-9
size: many
D: .
J: TRBJ2-7
CDR3: CASTLRVYNRYEQYF
DNA: TGTGCCAGCACCCTGAGGGTTTACAATCGCTACGAGCAGTACTTC

V: TRBV7-9
size: .
D: .
J: TRBJ2-1
CDR3: CASSSSLGHEQFF
DNA: TGTGCCAGCAGCTCCTCACTAGGGCATGAGCAGTTCTTC

V: TRBV2
size: .
D: TRBD2
J: TRBJ2-1
CDR3: CASSAGLGGGYNEQFF
DNA: TGTGCCAGCAGTGCCGGACTCGGGGGGGGGTACAATGAGCAGTTCTTC

V: TRBV30
size: many
D: .
J: TRBJ2-5
CDR3: CAWTYGTMETQYF
DNA: TGTGCCTGGACTTACGGGACAATGGAGACCCAGTACTTC

V: TRBV11-2
size: many
D: .
J: TRBJ2-7
CDR3: CASSLGPWNEQYF
DNA: TGTGCCAGCAGCTTAGGGCCTTGGAACGAGCAGTACTTC

V: TRBV24-1
size: many
D: .
J: TRBJ1-2
CDR3: CATSDSRDGTYGYTF
DNA: TGTGCCACCAGTGATTCTCGGGACGGAACCTATGGCTACACCTTC

V: TRBV13
size: many
D: TRBD2
J: TRBJ2-5
CDR3: CASSYPSGGQETQYF
DNA: TGTGCCAGCAGCTACCCTAGCGGGGGACAAGAGACCCAGTACTTC

V: TRBV11-2
size: many
D: TRBD1
J: TRBJ2-1
CDR3: CASSTYRGSSYNEQFF
DNA: TGTGCCAGCAGCACCTACAGGGGCAGCTCCTACAATGAGCAGTTCTTC